A selection of T cell receptor beta chains follows, all from one sample in a study of breast tumors, draining lymph nodes, adjacent tissues. TCRdb analysed the multiplex PCR reads with MiXCR anew, one entry per CDR3 protein. The sample lists tens of thousands of distinct CDR3 sequences, 57% seen once, with roughly 19% in the top ten. Sequenced sample: breast tumor tissue. These receptors were taken from a female donor with breast cancer. Some clones in this sample may be carry-over from other donors' samples. CDR3s include the opening cysteine and the closing phenylalanine or tryptophan. D genes are given only for firm matches. Clone size is stated in some rows and not others, as once, few, many or a class when expanded.

TRBJ2-7,TRBV29-1,once,TRBD1,CSLVPGQGYEQYF,TGCAGCTTAGTGCCGGGACAGGGCTACGAGCAGTACTTC
TRBJ1-4,TRBV7-2,.,.,CASSLRAGNEKLFF,TGTGCCAGCAGCCTTCGAGCGGGGAACGAAAAACTGTTTTTT
TRBJ1-5,TRBV6-1,many,.,CASRRDRNQPQHF,TGTGCCAGCCGCCGGGACCGCAATCAGCCCCAGCATTTT
TRBJ2-3,TRBV5-1,many,TRBD2,CASSLAKTSGGTDTQYF,TGCGCCAGCAGCTTGGCCAAGACTAGCGGGGGGACAGATACGCAGTATTTT
TRBJ2-1,TRBV7-2,.,TRBD1,CASSLSIRQGALEQFF,TGTGCCAGCAGCTTATCCATCCGACAGGGGGCCCTTGAGCAGTTCTTC
TRBJ1-5,TRBV29-1,.,.,CSVGASNQPQHF,TGCAGCGTTGGGGCTAGCAATCAGCCCCAGCATTTT
TRBJ2-2,TRBV12-3/TRBV12-4,.,.,CASSFEELFF,TGTGCCAGCAGTTTCGAGGAGCTGTTTTTT
TRBJ2-7,TRBV6-6,.,TRBD1,CASSHPGTGSYEQYF,TGTGCCAGCAGTCACCCAGGGACAGGCTCCTACGAGCAGTACTTC
TRBJ1-2,TRBV15,many,.,CATSRDAPRQYGYGYTF,TGTGCCACCAGCAGAGACGCCCCCCGGCAGTATGGATATGGCTACACCTTC
TRBJ2-7,TRBV12-3/TRBV12-4,medium-sized,TRBD1,CATKGQVRNEQYF,TGTGCCACGAAAGGACAGGTCCGGAACGAGCAGTACTTC
TRBJ2-5,TRBV7-6,.,TRBD2,CASSYAGEATQYF,TGTGCCAGCAGCTATGCGGGGGAGGCGACCCAGTACTTC
TRBJ2-5,TRBV20-1,many,.,CSALDRAGNQETQYF,TGCAGTGCTCTGGACCGGGCGGGGAACCAAGAGACCCAGTACTTC
TRBJ1-2,TRBV29-1,many,.,CSVAEGFNYGYTF,TGCAGCGTTGCGGAGGGGTTTAACTATGGCTACACCTTC
TRBJ2-7,TRBV20-1,.,.,CSVKLGGAGYEQYF,TGCAGTGTTAAATTGGGGGGGGCCGGATACGAGCAGTACTTC
TRBJ1-2,TRBV9,.,.,CASSVSGNYGYTF,TGTGCCAGCAGCGTATCAGGGAACTATGGCTACACCTTC
TRBJ2-3,TRBV7-9,.,TRBD2,CASSPRAGMDTQYF,TGTGCCAGCAGCCCACGAGCGGGGATGGATACGCAGTATTTT
TRBJ1-3,TRBV6-5,many,.,CASSQAASGNTIYF,TGTGCCAGCAGTCAGGCGGCATCAGGAAACACCATATATTTT
TRBJ2-5,TRBV7-2,.,.,CASRQGHETQYF,TGTGCCAGCAGGCAGGGACACGAGACCCAGTACTTC
TRBJ2-1,TRBV7-8,medium-sized,TRBD2,CASRLAGATDNEQFF,TGTGCCAGCAGACTAGCGGGAGCCACCGACAATGAGCAGTTCTTC
TRBJ2-7,TRBV5-1,.,TRBD1,CASSSFGQENYEQYF,TGCGCCAGCAGCTCATTCGGACAGGAGAACTACGAGCAGTACTTC
TRBJ2-3,TRBV6-2/TRBV6-3,many,TRBD2,CASSLAGEGADTQYF,TGTGCCAGCAGTCTAGCGGGAGAGGGGGCAGATACGCAGTATTTT
TRBJ2-1,TRBV2,.,TRBD2,CASTSGRGHNEKFF,TGTGCCAGCACTAGCGGGAGGGGCCACAATGAGAAGTTCTTC
TRBJ1-2,TRBV6-5,.,TRBD1,CASSDRDRPNYGYTF,TGTGCCAGCTCCGACCGGGACAGGCCCAACTATGGCTACACCTTC
TRBJ2-7,TRBV29-1,.,TRBD1,CSVAKRTGTHEQYF,TGCAGCGTTGCGAAGAGGACAGGGACCCACGAGCAGTACTTC
TRBJ2-7,TRBV7-3,many,.,CASSLGPPYEQYF,TGTGCCAGCAGCCTCGGGCCACCCTACGAGCAGTACTTC
TRBJ2-7,TRBV20-1,.,.,CSASPALCTDEQYF,TGCAGTGCTAGTCCAGCCCTCTGTACGGACGAGCAGTACTTC
TRBJ1-2,TRBV2,few,TRBD1,CASSKDRAMFGNTF,TGTGCCAGCAGTAAGGACAGGGCGATGTTTGGAAACACCTTC
TRBJ1-4,TRBV9,.,.,CASSATRLSNEKLFF,TGTGCCAGCAGCGCGACTAGGTTGTCTAATGAAAAACTGTTTTTT
TRBJ1-3,TRBV29-1,.,TRBD1,CSVEDPTGPLSGNTIYF,TGCAGCGTTGAAGATCCGACAGGGCCACTCTCTGGAAACACCATATATTTT
TRBJ2-5,TRBV15,.,.,CATSRGRYQETQYF,TGTGCCACCAGCAGGGGACGGTACCAAGAGACCCAGTACTTC
TRBJ1-6,TRBV30,.,.,CAWGTGTLDSPLHF,TGTGCCTGGGGTACCGGGACACTCGATTCACCCCTCCACTTT
TRBJ1-2,TRBV15,.,.,CATSRLSGTPLSYGYTF,TGTGCCACCAGCAGACTTTCCGGGACACCCCTCTCCTATGGCTACACCTTC
TRBJ2-1,TRBV9,.,.,CASNKKGGSEQFF,TGTGCCAGCAATAAAAAGGGGGGCAGTGAGCAGTTCTTC
TRBJ1-3,TRBV5-1,once,.,CASSFGTGTGNTIYF,TGCGCCAGCAGCTTCGGCACAGGGACTGGAAACACCATATATTTT
TRBJ2-3,TRBV4-3,.,.,CASSQEWGTDTQYF,TGCGCCAGCAGCCAAGAGTGGGGGACAGATACGCAGTATTTT
TRBJ2-2,TRBV2,.,.,CASSPLIGGELFF,TGTGCCAGCAGTCCTCTTATAGGCGGGGAGCTGTTTTTT
TRBJ2-5,TRBV11-2,.,TRBD2,CASSLTLGGGETQYF,TGTGCCAGCAGCTTAACTTTGGGGGGGGGTGAGACCCAGTACTTC
TRBJ2-7,TRBV11-2,.,.,CASSLDSYAQYF,TGTGCCAGCAGCTTGGACAGCTACGCGCAGTACTTC
TRBJ2-5,TRBV7-2,.,.,CASSSYRQTQYF,TGTGCCAGCAGCTCCTATAGACAGACCCAGTACTTC
TRBJ2-2,TRBV5-1,.,.,CASSLVWGADTGELFF,TGCGCCAGCAGCTTGGTATGGGGGGCCGACACCGGGGAGCTGTTTTTT
TRBJ1-2,TRBV29-1,.,.,CSVEEFQVPASATPPGEYYGYTF,TGCAGCGTTGAAGAATTCCAGGTCCCCGCCAGTGCTACCCCCCCAGGGGAGTACTATGGCTACACCTTC
TRBJ2-5,TRBV15,many,.,CATSRDQGTTETQYF,TGTGCCACCAGCAGAGATCAGGGGACTACGGAGACCCAGTACTTC
TRBJ1-3,TRBV15,.,.,CATTPGGQGRGNTIYF,TGTGCCACCACCCCCGGTGGTCAGGGACGAGGAAACACCATATATTTT
TRBJ2-7,TRBV19,many,.,CASSAGQTYEQYF,TGTGCCAGTAGCGCGGGACAGACCTACGAGCAGTACTTC
TRBJ2-7,TRBV6-6,.,.,CASSTGYEQYF,TGTGCCAGCAGTACAGGGTACGAGCAGTACTTC
TRBJ1-2,TRBV2,.,TRBD1,CASSLAGTGNGYTF,TGTGCCAGCAGCCTAGCCGGGACAGGGAACGGCTACACCTTC
TRBJ1-2,TRBV12-3/TRBV12-4,.,.,CASSYRGRYGYTF,TGTGCCAGCAGTTACAGAGGGAGGTATGGCTACACCTTC
TRBJ1-5,TRBV24-1,few,TRBD1,CATREGGGGNQPQHF,TGTGCCACCAGAGAAGGGGGCGGCGGCAATCAGCCCCAGCATTTT
TRBJ2-1,TRBV6-5,many,TRBD2,CASRLAGNSYNEQFF,TGTGCCAGCAGGTTAGCGGGGAACTCCTACAATGAGCAGTTCTTC
TRBJ2-7,TRBV12-3/TRBV12-4,many,.,CASSFARTGAEQYF,TGTGCCAGCAGTTTCGCGCGTACCGGGGCCGAGCAGTACTTC
TRBJ2-1,TRBV7-2,many,TRBD1,CASSRRTGVNEQFF,TGTGCCAGCAGCAGACGGACAGGGGTTAATGAGCAGTTCTTC
TRBJ2-3,TRBV20-1,.,TRBD2,CSATSSGGPRDTQYF,TGCAGTGCCACCTCTAGCGGGGGGCCTAGAGATACGCAGTATTTT
TRBJ2-2,TRBV29-1,.,.,CSAYGKNTGELFF,TGCAGCGCTTACGGGAAGAACACCGGGGAGCTGTTTTTT
TRBJ2-3,TRBV10-2,.,.,CASTEIPSTDTQYF,TGCGCCAGCACCGAGATCCCTAGCACAGATACGCAGTATTTT
TRBJ1-4,TRBV20-1,.,.,CSASGDHNEKLFF,TGCAGTGCTAGCGGGGACCATAATGAAAAACTGTTTTTT
TRBJ1-2,TRBV20-1,many,.,CSARVFGPSKGYGYTF,TGCAGTGCTAGGGTATTCGGGCCTTCAAAAGGCTATGGCTACACCTTC